Each of the 30 T cell receptor beta chains below was sequenced from the same sample in a study of CD8 T cells in ankylosing spondylitis. TCRdb itself ran the 5' RACE reads through MiXCR, one entry per CDR3 protein. The sample records 250,000 or so distinct CDR3 sequences, approximately 20% being singletons. The sample consisted of blood, either unsorted or a sorted T cell fraction (not recorded which). The receptors originated from a male donor with ankylosing spondylitis or in good health (not recorded which).

This chain uses TRBV6-5 with TRBJ2-2; weak D call: TRBD1 (6 bases). With 2 bases removed from V and 7 bases from J, the gap between germline ends came to 11 bases. The germline V gene encodes CDR1 MNHEY and CDR2 SVGAGI. The CDR3 totals 14 residues. DNA of the CDR3: TGTGCCAGCAGTTACACCCACAGGGACGGGGAGCTGTTTTTT. Translated, it gives CASSYTHRDGELFF.

The genes are TRBV3-1 and TRBJ2-2; D unresolved. V dropped 10 bases and J dropped 7 bases, with 22 bases sitting between them. CDR1 is LGHDT and CDR2 is YNNKEL in the germline V gene (reference sequence). CDR3 length equals 15 residues. CDR3 coding DNA: TGTGCCACCTGGATTTCAAGTTCCCCAAGCGGGGAGCTGTTTTTT. Translating it yields CATWISSSPSGELFF.

The V gene is TRBV5-6, the J gene TRBJ1-1; no clear D gene. The germline CDR1 and CDR2 sequences are SGHDT and YYEEEE. V lost 4 bases and J 3 bases, leaving 7 bases between the germline ends. This CDR3 is 12 amino acids long. CDR3 residues: CASSTGYTEAFF. In nucleotides, the CDR3 is TGTGCCAGCAGCACTGGTTACACTGAAGCTTTCTTT.

J is TRBJ2-7 and V is TRBV27, with TRBD1 matching 7 bases. This CDR3 contains 14 residues. CDR1 and CDR2 from the germline V gene are MNHEY and SMNVEV (reference sequence). Germline trimming cut 4 bases from V and 6 bases from J; bases unmatched to any gene: 9. CDR3 region: CASSSKQGNREQYF. In DNA, the CDR3 is TGTGCCAGCAGTTCAAAACAGGGGAATCGCGAGCAGTACTTC.

V usage is TRBV18 and J usage is TRBJ2-7; tentative D call: TRBD2 (6 bases). The ends were cut back, 0 bases at V and 9 bases at J, with 9 bases in the middle. CDR3 length: 12 amino acids. Germline loops: CDR1 KGHSH, CDR2 LQKENI. The CDR3 bases are TGTGCCAGCTCACCACCGGGGGGAGTGCAGTACTTC. Its protein product is CASSPPGGVQYF. Combining the CDR3 with reference TRBV18 and TRBJ2-7 gives the whole variable domain NAGVMQNPRHLVRRRGQEARLRCSPMKGHSHVYWYRQLPEEGLKFMVYLQKENIIDESGMPKERFSAEFPKEGPSILRIQQVVRGDSAAYFCASSPPGGVQYFGPGTRLTVT.

V and J are TRBV24-1 and TRBJ2-2, with unresolved D. With 4 bases removed from V and 3 bases from J, the gap between germline ends came to 11 bases. Germline assignment: CDR1 KGHDR and CDR2 SFDVKD. This CDR3 contains 15 residues. Here the CDR3 reads CATSDPQADTGELFF. CDR3 DNA: TGTGCCACCAGTGACCCGCAGGCAGACACCGGGGAGCTGTTTTTT.

The chain combines TRBV29-1 with TRBJ1-3; D unclear. The germline V gene encodes CDR1 SQVTM and CDR2 ANQGSEA. This CDR3 has 12 amino acids. Trimming left V 4 bases short and J 8 bases short, with 12 bases between. The CDR3 DNA reads TGCAGCGTTGCCGACTCGGCGGACACCATATATTTT. This encodes CSVADSADTIYF.

This clonotype has at least ten counts. V is TRBV14 and J is TRBJ2-7, with 8 bases aligning to TRBD1. The CDR3 runs to 15 residues. CDR1 is SGHDN, CDR2 FVKESK, per germline. V dropped 4 bases and J dropped 0; count of bases not matched to a gene: 5. CDR3 amino acids: CASSPRDRPSYEQYF. The CDR3 bases are TGTGCCAGCAGCCCTAGGGACAGGCCCTCCTACGAGCAGTACTTC.

The chain carries TRBV7-6 and TRBJ1-1; 8 bases line up with TRBD1. The junction had 9 bases not matched to a gene; V was cut back by 6 bases and J by 6 bases. Germline CDR1 SGHVS, CDR2 FNYEAQ. CDR3 length: 14 residues. CDR3 in DNA: TGTGCCAGCAGTCCTCAGGGGGCTACGGCTGAAGCTTTCTTT. Translation gives CASSPQGATAEAFF.

This clonotype was picked up a small number of times. DNA of the CDR3: TGTGCCAGCAGCCAATCCTCAAGCGGGGGGGAGAATGAGCAGTTCTTC. It specifies CASSQSSSGGENEQFF. The rearrangement links TRBV4-2 to TRBJ2-1, with 10 bases aligning to TRBD2. The J segment lost 7 bases and the V segment lost 2 bases, leaving 8 bases of the junction unmatched. Per germline, CDR1 LGHNA and CDR2 YNFKEQ. CDR3 length: 16 residues.

This clonotype has only a few counts. This chain connects TRBV29-1 to TRBJ2-4; 8 nucleotides match TRBD2. The V gene's germline CDR1 is SQVTM and CDR2 ANQGSEA. The CDR3 spans 16 residues. V lost 0 bases and J lost 2; bases outside the gene matches: 6. For the CDR3, the DNA is TGCAGCGTTGAAGAGTTTCGGGAGGGCCCCAAAAACATTCAGTACTTC. Translation: CSVEEFREGPKNIQYF.

This clonotype showed up many times. This chain links TRBV27 with TRBJ2-3; the match to TRBD2 covers 11 bases. The CDR3 is 14 amino acids. From germline, CDR1 is MNHEY and CDR2 SMNVEV (reference sequence). Unmatched junction bases numbered 4, after V lost 5 bases and J lost 6 bases. CDR3 in DNA: TGTGCCAGCAGTACTAGCGGGAGCTTGGATACGCAGTATTTT. Translated, it gives CASSTSGSLDTQYF.

This clonotype showed up just a few times. V gene TRBV4-3 combines with J gene TRBJ2-7; a possible D gene is TRBD2 (7 bases). Looked up from germline, CDR1 is LGHNA and CDR2 is YSLEER. The CDR3 totals 14 residues. V dropped 1 base and J dropped 3 bases, with 10 bases sitting between them. The DNA of the CDR3 is TGCGCCAGCAGCCAAGCAGGGGAGGGCTACGAGCAGTACTTC. This sequence encodes CASSQAGEGYEQYF.

This clonotype was seen repeatedly, ten times or more. This sequence joins TRBV4-1 and TRBJ1-1; D uncertain. The V gene's germline CDR1 is MGHRA and CDR2 YSYEKL. Trimming stripped 0 bases from V and 0 bases from J, with 11 bases between. This CDR3 has 16 amino acids. This CDR3 is CASSQDQSLVNTEAFF. The CDR3 coding sequence is TGCGCCAGCAGCCAAGATCAAAGCCTAGTGAACACTGAAGCTTTCTTT.

This clonotype appeared a few times. The V call is TRBV7-3, the J call TRBJ1-5; D unresolved. The CDR3 contains 14 residues. Germline values: CDR1 SGHTA, CDR2 FQGTGA. Trimming left V 2 bases short and J 3 bases short, with 8 bases between. CDR3 protein: CASSLERINQPQHF. CDR3 sequence (DNA): TGTGCCAGCAGCTTAGAACGGATCAATCAGCCCCAGCATTTT.

This clonotype was recorded a few times. The chain uses TRBV3-1 and TRBJ2-1; D not resolved. CDR1 and CDR2 (germline): LGHDT, YNNKEL (reference sequence). Deletions cut 6 bases from V and 2 bases from J, with 14 bases between. CDR3 length equals 15 residues. The CDR3 here is CASRSIDNAYNEQFF. The DNA for the CDR3 is TGTGCCAGCAGATCGATAGATAATGCCTACAATGAGCAGTTCTTC.

This chain uses TRBV27 with TRBJ2-7; 9 nucleotides agree with TRBD1. The CDR3 covers 18 residues. V was pared by 4 bases and J by 0 bases, with 13 bases of the junction left unmatched. CDR1 is MNHEY, CDR2 SMNVEV, per germline (reference sequence). CDR3 amino acids: CASSWTGTGRPSSYEQYF. The CDR3 DNA reads TGTGCCAGCAGTTGGACAGGGACAGGGCGACCGAGCTCCTACGAGCAGTACTTC.

The gene calls are TRBV25-1 and TRBJ2-3; no definite D call. Germline values: CDR1 MGHDK, CDR2 SYGVNS. This CDR3 spans 13 amino acids. Trimming shortened V by 3 bases and J by 7 bases, and 11 bases separated the two germline ends. CDR3 in amino acids: CASSDRHSNTQYF. DNA for the CDR3: TGTGCCAGCAGTGATAGACACTCTAATACGCAGTATTTT. Variable domain in full (rest from reference TRBV25-1 and TRBJ2-3): EADIYQTPRYLVIGTGKKITLECSQTMGHDKMYWYQQDPGMELHLIHYSYGVNSTEKGDLSSESTVSRIRTEHFPLTLESARPSHTSQYLCASSDRHSNTQYFGPGTRLTVL.

This clonotype has a handful of counts. This chain uses TRBV3-1 with TRBJ2-3; 9 positions agree with TRBD2. This CDR3 region has 15 residues. Looked up from germline, CDR1 is LGHDT and CDR2 is YNNKEL (reference sequence). Trimming at V came to 0 bases and at J to 11 bases, leaving 9 bases not matched to a gene. CDR3 bases: TGTGCCAGCAGCCAAGATAATAGCGGGGGCGGAGAGCAGTATTTT. This translates into CASSQDNSGGGEQYF.

This clonotype turned up a few times. The chain joins TRBV7-2 to TRBJ2-3; 9 bases match TRBD2. The CDR3 runs to 17 residues. Germline CDR1 is SGHTA and CDR2 is FQGNSA. The trim removed 4 bases at V and 2 bases at J, leaving 10 bases unmatched. CDR3 bases: TGTGCCAGCAGCTCGCCCCTGACTAGCGGTTTCACAGATACGCAGTATTTT. Translating gives CASSSPLTSGFTDTQYF.

This clonotype was seen repeatedly, ten times or more. J is TRBJ1-1 and V is TRBV5-1; 11 bases agree with TRBD1. The V gene's germline CDR1 is SGHRS and CDR2 YFSETQ. J gave up 5 bases and V 2 bases, and 5 bases lay outside the gene matches. This CDR3 is built from 15 residues. CDR3 sequence: CASSFSGTGGTEAFF. The CDR3 DNA is TGCGCCAGCAGCTTCTCCGGGACAGGGGGGACTGAAGCTTTCTTT.

In this sample, this clonotype turned up many times. The rearrangement joins TRBV6-5 to TRBJ1-6, with D uncertain. Germline assignment: CDR1 MNHEY and CDR2 SVGAGI. Trimming removed 4 bases at V and 12 bases at J, with 4 bases between. The CDR3 runs 10 residues. CDR3 DNA: TGTGCCAGCAGTTCCCAACCCCTCCACTTT. Translation: CASSSQPLHF.

The gene calls are TRBV9 and TRBJ2-5, with 7 bases matching TRBD1. V was clipped by 4 bases and J by 5 bases; unmatched bases: 8. CDR3 length: 14 residues. Germline V gene data show CDR1 as SGDLS and CDR2 as YYNGEE. CDR3 protein: CASSPETGMETQYF. The CDR3 region has the DNA TGTGCCAGCAGCCCAGAGACAGGGATGGAGACCCAGTACTTC.

This clonotype was seen only a few times. The chain joins TRBV4-3 to TRBJ2-1; 8 bases are a match to TRBD2. Germline V lookup: CDR1 LGHNA, CDR2 YSLEER. This CDR3 comprises 17 residues. V lost 1 base, J lost 7 bases, and 12 bases stayed unmatched. The CDR3 reads CASSQVLELAEINEQFF. DNA of the CDR3: TGCGCCAGCAGCCAAGTCTTAGAACTAGCGGAAATAAATGAGCAGTTCTTC.

The table lists this clonotype with a few counts. V gene TRBV5-1 combines with J gene TRBJ1-1; 7 bases are shared with TRBD1. The CDR3 runs 16 residues. V gave up 0 bases and J gave up 6 bases; unmatched junction bases: 11. Germline V gene sequence: CDR1 SGHRS, CDR2 YFSETQ. Here the CDR3 reads CASSLAVDRITPEAFF. The CDR3 bases are TGCGCCAGCAGCTTGGCGGTGGACAGGATAACACCTGAAGCTTTCTTT.

The chain is built from TRBV27 and TRBJ2-1, with a weak D call TRBD1 (5 bases). Looked up from germline, CDR1 is MNHEY and CDR2 is SMNVEV (reference sequence). Trimming removed 2 bases from V and 7 bases from J, with 9 bases in between. This CDR3 is 13 amino acids long. CDR3 bases: TGTGCCAGCAGTTTAGGAGCAGGGAATGAGCAGTTCTTC. This encodes CASSLGAGNEQFF.

There are many counts of this clonotype. V and J are TRBV19 and TRBJ2-4; a possible D gene is TRBD1 (5 bases). Trimming left V 6 bases short and J 6 bases short, with 15 bases between. In germline, CDR1 is LNHDA, CDR2 SQIVND (reference sequence). This CDR3 has 14 residues. The CDR3: CASRKDSLRNIQYF. CDR3 coding DNA: TGTGCCAGTAGAAAAGACAGTCTAAGAAACATTCAGTACTTC.

The chain combines TRBV2 with TRBJ1-2; perhaps TRBD1 as D (5 bases). Germline V gene sequence: CDR1 SNHLY, CDR2 FYNNEI. The CDR3 loop spans 13 amino acids. V lost 8 bases and J lost 7, with 17 bases in between. As DNA, the CDR3 is TGTGCCAGCCGGGGAATACGACAGCCTGGCTACACCTTC. Amino acid sequence: CASRGIRQPGYTF.

The chain carries TRBV5-1 and TRBJ2-7, with 11 bases fitting TRBD1. This CDR3 contains 15 residues. Germline V CDR1 and CDR2: SGHRS, YFSETQ. The V gene end was trimmed by 4 bases and the J gene end by 4 bases; junction bases not matched to a gene: 7. This chain's CDR3 is CASSPERDRGYEQYF. CDR3 in DNA: TGCGCCAGCAGCCCTGAACGGGACAGGGGGTACGAGCAGTACTTC.

This clonotype showed up many times. The rearrangement joins TRBV7-9 to TRBJ2-1, with TRBD2 matching 12 bases. Trimming removed 4 bases from V and 4 bases from J; junction bases left unmatched: 5. The CDR3 consists of 16 residues. CDR1 and CDR2 from the germline V gene are SEHNR and FQNEAQ (reference sequence). This CDR3 is CASSSTSGRTYNEQFF. The DNA of the CDR3 is TGTGCCAGCAGCTCGACTAGCGGGAGAACTTACAATGAGCAGTTCTTC.